Listed below are T cell receptor beta chains from one sample, sequenced in a study of shared clonotypes between healthy human individuals. Repertoires were generated with immunoSEQ multiplex PCR, while TCRdb's copy carries only in-frame clones and drops some. The repertoire holds about 2 million clones, with about 95% as singletons. Source material: naive CD8+ T cells sorted from blood. The receptors shown here come from a man in his late teens or twenties in good health. Each CDR3 is given with its conserved first and last residue. Each record gives: CDR3 protein, V gene, J gene.

CDR3 protein: CASSLTSGGPSQETQYF; V gene: TRBV5-8; J gene: TRBJ2-5
CDR3 protein: CASSQERQGHEQYF; V gene: TRBV4-1; J gene: TRBJ2-7
CDR3 protein: CAWSYPPLQETQYF; V gene: TRBV30; J gene: TRBJ2-5
CDR3 protein: CAISESAGRTKGEQYF; V gene: TRBV10-3; J gene: TRBJ2-7
CDR3 protein: CASSPGLDWLNEQFF; V gene: TRBV13; J gene: TRBJ2-1
CDR3 protein: CASSTRDGSEAFF; V gene: TRBV19; J gene: TRBJ1-1
CDR3 protein: CASSLSGTGNTEAFF; V gene: TRBV11-2; J gene: TRBJ1-1
CDR3 protein: CASSSERGGYTF; V gene: TRBV5-4; J gene: TRBJ1-2
CDR3 protein: CASSQDAPSGSYEQYF; V gene: TRBV4-3; J gene: TRBJ2-7
CDR3 protein: CASSLEGDRAYEQYF; V gene: TRBV4-3; J gene: TRBJ2-7
CDR3 protein: CASREGTGGVDGYTF; V gene: TRBV5-1; J gene: TRBJ1-2
CDR3 protein: CASSYSQGTNEQFF; V gene: TRBV6-5; J gene: TRBJ2-1
CDR3 protein: CASSQEGGLGAEEPQHF; V gene: TRBV4-1; J gene: TRBJ1-5
CDR3 protein: CAVGTGFSEQYF; V gene: TRBV10-3; J gene: TRBJ2-7
CDR3 protein: CASSHVRTGSEQYF; V gene: TRBV4-1; J gene: TRBJ2-7
CDR3 protein: CASSPRGPQHF; V gene: TRBV9; J gene: TRBJ1-5
CDR3 protein: CASSLARESSYEQYF; V gene: TRBV5-1; J gene: TRBJ2-7
CDR3 protein: CASSPGGAYTEAFF; V gene: TRBV6-1; J gene: TRBJ1-1
CDR3 protein: CASSSSPIVGAWFYEQYF; V gene: TRBV7-2; J gene: TRBJ2-7
CDR3 protein: CASSSGLGDEQFF; V gene: TRBV5-1; J gene: TRBJ2-1
CDR3 protein: CASSLGPDTQYF; V gene: TRBV11-2; J gene: TRBJ2-3
CDR3 protein: CSVGLWGYGEETQYF; V gene: TRBV29-1; J gene: TRBJ2-5
CDR3 protein: CAWSVHTGLNTEAFF; V gene: TRBV30; J gene: TRBJ1-1
CDR3 protein: CASSLTYYNTGELFF; V gene: TRBV5-1; J gene: TRBJ2-2
CDR3 protein: CASSQFGPGVTEQFF; V gene: TRBV4-3; J gene: TRBJ2-1
CDR3 protein: CASSLFGEQYF; V gene: TRBV27; J gene: TRBJ2-7
CDR3 protein: CASSLSSGRGQYF; V gene: TRBV27; J gene: TRBJ2-4
CDR3 protein: CASSLGLAGSSSYNEQFF; V gene: TRBV7-8; J gene: TRBJ2-1
CDR3 protein: CAISNPSGSYNEQFF; V gene: TRBV10-3; J gene: TRBJ2-1
CDR3 protein: CASSPSGSLYEQYF; V gene: TRBV7-9; J gene: TRBJ2-7
CDR3 protein: CASSVDVGRNTEAFF; V gene: TRBV9; J gene: TRBJ1-1
CDR3 protein: CASSKSPLIHEQYF; V gene: TRBV21-1; J gene: TRBJ2-7
CDR3 protein: CASSLAASWGQGDYEQYF; V gene: TRBV7-9; J gene: TRBJ2-7
CDR3 protein: CASSESRDILTDTQYF; V gene: TRBV6-1; J gene: TRBJ2-3
CDR3 protein: CAISGGTSGNEQFF; V gene: TRBV10-3; J gene: TRBJ2-1
CDR3 protein: CASSVEGTSGVRDTQYF; V gene: TRBV9; J gene: TRBJ2-3
CDR3 protein: CASSGRYTDTQYF; V gene: TRBV9; J gene: TRBJ2-3
CDR3 protein: CASSDSQDRTDTQYF; V gene: TRBV10-1; J gene: TRBJ2-3
CDR3 protein: CASSSDSNNSPLHF; V gene: TRBV9; J gene: TRBJ1-6
CDR3 protein: CAISESGRTTEAFF; V gene: TRBV10-3; J gene: TRBJ1-1
CDR3 protein: CASSEFPGRNTGELFF; V gene: TRBV10-1; J gene: TRBJ2-2
CDR3 protein: CASSQGRGLPSTDTQYF; V gene: TRBV4-1; J gene: TRBJ2-3
CDR3 protein: CASSFRDLATYYEQYF; V gene: TRBV9; J gene: TRBJ2-7
CDR3 protein: CASSLGLDEPYNEQFF; V gene: TRBV11-3; J gene: TRBJ2-1
CDR3 protein: CASSLMRQGPGGGELFF; V gene: TRBV27; J gene: TRBJ2-2
CDR3 protein: CASSSQGDPDGYTF; V gene: TRBV7-3; J gene: TRBJ1-2
CDR3 protein: CAISGGPGYGYTF; V gene: TRBV10-3; J gene: TRBJ1-2
CDR3 protein: CAGGDTESYEQYF; V gene: TRBV7-9; J gene: TRBJ2-7
CDR3 protein: CASSLRYPGYYGYTF; V gene: TRBV28; J gene: TRBJ1-2
CDR3 protein: CASSYGPVGTGQPQHF; V gene: TRBV6-5; J gene: TRBJ1-5
CDR3 protein: CASSPGQGSYEYF; V gene: TRBV23-1; J gene: TRBJ2-7
CDR3 protein: CASSHPFKTEPNGYSGNTIYF; V gene: TRBV9; J gene: TRBJ1-3
CDR3 protein: CASSPPIVSSYEQYF; V gene: TRBV18; J gene: TRBJ2-7